This TCR beta chain is drawn from a study of a mutant IDH1 vaccine in newly diagnosed glioma. For the study at large: Sex among treated patients split about 60% male, 37.5% female; mean age was roughly 40 years. Patients previously underwent radiotherapy, temozolomide, or both, and most underwent both.

Regarding time point: week 5, during vaccination. Vaccine doses each comprised 300 ug of mutant IDH1 20-mer peptide, with topical imiquimod. Patients carried new grade 3 or 4 IDH1-mutant astrocytomas lacking nuclear ATRX. On this clone: Antigen unknown.

Study observations and caveats: Among patients, 93.3% showed immune responses induced by the vaccine.

Sequencing was performed with immunoSEQ multiplex PCR; in TCRdb, only in-frame clones are kept and a portion is missing. The sample gives around 78,000 clones, 90% to 95% of which show up once; 0.56% is in the top ten. Looked up from germline, CDR1 is SGHVS and CDR2 is FQNEAQ. The germline V and J ends were trimmed by 7 bases and 4 bases, with 6 bases remaining between them. This CDR3 comprises 11 residues. The TCR originated in a woman in her fifties or sixties with glioma. This material consisted of PBMCs, taken from a glioma patient whose treatment included an IDH1 peptide vaccine. The gene calls are TRBV7-8 and TRBJ2-3; D call uncertain. CDR3 nucleotides: TGTGCCAGCAAAGTAGCAGATACGCAGTATTTT. This gives the protein CASKVADTQYF.